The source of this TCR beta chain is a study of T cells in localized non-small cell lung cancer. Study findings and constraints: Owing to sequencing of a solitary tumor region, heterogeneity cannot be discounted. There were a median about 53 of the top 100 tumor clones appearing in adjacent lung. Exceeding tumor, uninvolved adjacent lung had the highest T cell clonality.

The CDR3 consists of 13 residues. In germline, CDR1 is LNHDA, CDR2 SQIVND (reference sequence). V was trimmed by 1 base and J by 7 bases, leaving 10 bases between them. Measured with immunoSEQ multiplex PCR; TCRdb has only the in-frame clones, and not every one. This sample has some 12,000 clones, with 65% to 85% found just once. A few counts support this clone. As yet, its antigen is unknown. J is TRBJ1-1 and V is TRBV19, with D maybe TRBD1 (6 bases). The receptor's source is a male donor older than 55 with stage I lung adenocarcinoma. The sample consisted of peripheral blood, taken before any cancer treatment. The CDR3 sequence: CASSIARGGEAFF. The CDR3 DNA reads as TGTGCCAGTAGTATAGCCAGGGGTGGTGAAGCTTTCTTT.